This entry is about one T cell receptor beta chain. Antigen: not known. V shed 5 bases and J 4 bases; nucleotides not matched to a gene: 15. In germline, CDR1 is SGHTA, CDR2 FQGNSA. The CDR3 sequence is 17 residues long. The data belong to a study of blood T cells in healthy people across ages. Study-level information: Through template switching, about one barcoded beta molecule was captured per two T cells, as measured in model experiments. Regarding the study as a whole: Getting older went along with TCR beta diversity per million T cells dropping roughly linearly.

A sample-barcoded 5' primer and a J-beta primer mix were used in a second PCR of roughly 7 to 12 cycles. TCRdb itself ran the 5' RACE reads through MiXCR, one entry per CDR3 protein. The sample lists hundreds of thousands of distinct CDR3 sequences, roughly 60% occurring once. The chain recombines TRBV7-2 with TRBJ2-7; 9 bases align to TRBD2. Sequencing input: blood. This clonotype was obtained from a man aged 25 to 45 in good health. The CDR3: CASSPGRLAGFSYEQYF. In DNA, the CDR3 is TGTGCCAGCAGCCCGGGAAGGCTAGCGGGGTTCTCGTACGAGCAGTACTTC.